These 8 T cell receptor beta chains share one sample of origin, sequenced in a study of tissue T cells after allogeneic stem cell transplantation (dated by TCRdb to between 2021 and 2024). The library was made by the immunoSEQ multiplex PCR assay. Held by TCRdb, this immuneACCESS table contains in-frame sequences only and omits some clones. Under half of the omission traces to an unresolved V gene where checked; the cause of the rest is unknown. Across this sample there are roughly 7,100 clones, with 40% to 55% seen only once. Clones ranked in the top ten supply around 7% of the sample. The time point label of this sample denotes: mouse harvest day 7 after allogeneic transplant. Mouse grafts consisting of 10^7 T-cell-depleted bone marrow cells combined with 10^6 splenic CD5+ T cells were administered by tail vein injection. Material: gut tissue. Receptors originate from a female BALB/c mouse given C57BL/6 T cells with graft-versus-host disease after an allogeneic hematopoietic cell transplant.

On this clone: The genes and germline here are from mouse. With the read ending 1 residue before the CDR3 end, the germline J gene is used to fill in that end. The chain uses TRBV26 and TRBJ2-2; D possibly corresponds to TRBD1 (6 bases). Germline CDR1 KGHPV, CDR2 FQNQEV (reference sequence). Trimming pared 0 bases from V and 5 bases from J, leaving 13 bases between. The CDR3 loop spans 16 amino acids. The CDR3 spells CASSLSIGGWTGQLYF. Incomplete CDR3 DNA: TGTGCCAGCAGTCTGTCGATAGGGGGATGGACCGGGCAGCTCTAC.

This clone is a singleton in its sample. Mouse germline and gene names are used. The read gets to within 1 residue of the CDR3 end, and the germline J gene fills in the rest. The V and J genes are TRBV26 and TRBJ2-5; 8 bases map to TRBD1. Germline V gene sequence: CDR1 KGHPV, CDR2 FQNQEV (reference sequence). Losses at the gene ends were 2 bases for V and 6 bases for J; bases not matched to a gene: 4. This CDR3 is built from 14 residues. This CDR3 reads CASSLGQGADTQYF. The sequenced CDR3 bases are TGTGCCAGCAGTCTGGGGCAGGGGGCTGACACCCAGTAC. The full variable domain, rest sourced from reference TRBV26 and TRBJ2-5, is NSKVIQTPRYLVKGQGQKAKMRCIPEKGHPVVFWYQQNKNNEFKFLINFQNQEVLQQIDMTEKRFSAECPSNSPCSLEIQSSEAGDSALYLCASSLGQGADTQYFGPGTRLLVL.

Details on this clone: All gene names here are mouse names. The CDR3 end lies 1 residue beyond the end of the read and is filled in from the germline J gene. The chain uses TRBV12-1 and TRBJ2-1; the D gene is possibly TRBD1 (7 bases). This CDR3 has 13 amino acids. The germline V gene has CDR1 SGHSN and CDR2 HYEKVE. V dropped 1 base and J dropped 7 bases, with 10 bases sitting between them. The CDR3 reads CASSLGGGAEQFF. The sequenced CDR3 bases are TGTGCCAGCTCTCTAGGGGGCGGAGCTGAGCAGTTC. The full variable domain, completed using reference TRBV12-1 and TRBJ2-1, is DSGVVQSPRHIIKEKGGRSVLTCIPISGHSNVVWYQQTLGKELKFLIQHYEKVERDKGFLPSRFSVQQFDDYHSEMNMSALELEDSAMYFCASSLGGGAEQFFGPGTRLTVL.

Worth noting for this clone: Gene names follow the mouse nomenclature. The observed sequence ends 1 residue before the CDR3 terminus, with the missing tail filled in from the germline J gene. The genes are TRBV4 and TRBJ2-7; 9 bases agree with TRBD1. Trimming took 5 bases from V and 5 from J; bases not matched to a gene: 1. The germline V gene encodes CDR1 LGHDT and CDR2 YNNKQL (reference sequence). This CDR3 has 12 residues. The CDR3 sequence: CASSGDRDEQYF. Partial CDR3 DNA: TGTGCCAGCAGCGGGGACAGGGATGAACAGTAC.

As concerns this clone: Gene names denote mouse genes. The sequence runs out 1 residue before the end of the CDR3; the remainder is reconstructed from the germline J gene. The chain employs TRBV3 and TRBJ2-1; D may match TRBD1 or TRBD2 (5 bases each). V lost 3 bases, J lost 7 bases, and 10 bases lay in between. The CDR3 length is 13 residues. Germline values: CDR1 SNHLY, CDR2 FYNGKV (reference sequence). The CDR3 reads CASSFGTEAEQFF. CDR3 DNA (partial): TGTGCCAGCAGCTTCGGGACGGAGGCTGAGCAGTTC. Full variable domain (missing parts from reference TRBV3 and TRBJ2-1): GPKVLQIPSHQIIDMGQMVTLNCDPVSNHLYFYWYKQILGQQMEFLVNFYNGKVMEKSKLFKDQFSVERPDGSYFTLKIQPTALEDSAVYFCASSFGTEAEQFFGPGTRLTVL.

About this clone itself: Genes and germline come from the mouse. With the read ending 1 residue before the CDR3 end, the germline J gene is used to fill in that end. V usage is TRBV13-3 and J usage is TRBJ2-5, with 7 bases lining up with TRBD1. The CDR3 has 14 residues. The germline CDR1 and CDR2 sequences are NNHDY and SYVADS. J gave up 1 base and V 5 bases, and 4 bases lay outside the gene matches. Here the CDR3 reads CASSDDRDQDTQYF. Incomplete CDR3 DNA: TGTGCCAGCAGCGACGACAGGGACCAAGACACCCAGTAC.

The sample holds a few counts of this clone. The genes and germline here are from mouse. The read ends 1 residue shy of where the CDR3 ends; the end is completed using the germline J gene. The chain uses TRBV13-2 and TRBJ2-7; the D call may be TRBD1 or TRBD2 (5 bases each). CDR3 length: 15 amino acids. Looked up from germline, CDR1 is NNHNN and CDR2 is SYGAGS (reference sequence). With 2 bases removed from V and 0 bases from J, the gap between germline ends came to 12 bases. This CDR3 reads CASGDAPGDSYEQYF. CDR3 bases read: TGTGCCAGCGGTGACGCCCCGGGGGACTCCTATGAACAGTAC.

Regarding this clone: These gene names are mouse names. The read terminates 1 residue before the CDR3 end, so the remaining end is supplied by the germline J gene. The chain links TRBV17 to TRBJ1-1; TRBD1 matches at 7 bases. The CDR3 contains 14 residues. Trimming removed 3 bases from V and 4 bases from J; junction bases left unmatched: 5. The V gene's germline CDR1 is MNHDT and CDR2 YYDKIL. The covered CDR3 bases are TGTGCTAGCAGTAGCAACAGGGGAGGCACAGAAGTCTTC. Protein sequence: CASSSNRGGTEVF. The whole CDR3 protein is CASSSNRGGTEVFF.